This paragraph covers one T cell receptor beta chain sequence. This CDR3 spans 15 amino acids. Trimming took 3 bases from V and 4 from J; bases not matched to a gene: 5. Germline CDR1 and CDR2: SGHAT and FQNNGV. The authors' processing: Nucleated cell number was recorded as an estimate derived from reference gene primer amplification. Method: immunoSEQ multiplex PCR; TCRdb's copy keeps in-frame clones and lacks some. The V and J calls and the clone size are those of that table, but D and trimming were determined from the DNA. Among about 300,000 clones listed, approximately 86% were seen once. The record originates from a study of blood T cell repertoires in COVID-19. Study information: Both acute and convalescent COVID-19 samples were obtained from the United States, Italy and Spain. From T cells, B-cell-depleted T cells, or PBMCs came the material, which was cDNA or gDNA.

Material: peripheral blood. The sequence derives from a man between 65 and 85 years old with acute or convalescent COVID-19. The V gene is TRBV11-2, the J gene TRBJ2-2; the match to TRBD1 covers 7 bases. The CDR3 loop is CASSLRTGITGELFF. The CDR3, as DNA: TGTGCCAGCAGCTTGAGGACAGGCATCACCGGGGAGCTGTTTTTT.